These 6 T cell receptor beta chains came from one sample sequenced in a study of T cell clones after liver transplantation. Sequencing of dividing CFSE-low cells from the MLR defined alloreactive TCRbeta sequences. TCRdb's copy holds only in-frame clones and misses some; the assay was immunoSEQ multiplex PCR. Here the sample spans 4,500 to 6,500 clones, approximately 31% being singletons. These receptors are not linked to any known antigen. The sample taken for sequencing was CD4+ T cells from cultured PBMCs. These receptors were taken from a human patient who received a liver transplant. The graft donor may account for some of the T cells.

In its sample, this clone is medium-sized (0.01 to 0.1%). DNA of the CDR3: TGTGCCAGTACTCCCGGGACCCGCTACAATGAGCAGTTCTTC. Translated, it gives CASTPGTRYNEQFF. V and J are TRBV19 and TRBJ2-1; D is tentatively TRBD1 or TRBD2 (5 bases each). The CDR3 is 14 residues long. The germline V gene has CDR1 LNHDA and CDR2 SQIVND (reference sequence). V gave up 7 bases and J gave up 3 bases, with 13 bases separating them.

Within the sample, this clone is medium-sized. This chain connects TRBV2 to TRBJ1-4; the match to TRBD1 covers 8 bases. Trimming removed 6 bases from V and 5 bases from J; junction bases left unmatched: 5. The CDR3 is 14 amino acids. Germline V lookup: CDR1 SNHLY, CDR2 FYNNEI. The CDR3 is CASRDRAGNEKLFF. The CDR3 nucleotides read TGTGCCAGCAGGGACAGGGCTGGAAATGAAAAACTGTTTTTT.

CDR3 residues: CASTQGAFTEAFF. DNA for the CDR3: TGTGCCAGCACTCAGGGGGCCTTTACTGAAGCTTTCTTT. The rearrangement links TRBV7-6 to TRBJ1-1; TRBD1 agrees at 8 bases. V shed 7 bases, J shed 5 bases, and the junction held 6 bases outside the gene matches. This CDR3 is built from 13 residues. Germline values: CDR1 SGHVS, CDR2 FNYEAQ.

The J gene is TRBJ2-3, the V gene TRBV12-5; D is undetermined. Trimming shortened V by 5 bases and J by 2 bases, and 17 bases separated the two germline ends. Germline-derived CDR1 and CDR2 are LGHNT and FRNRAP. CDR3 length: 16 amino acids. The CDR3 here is CASGDFRSPPTDTQYF. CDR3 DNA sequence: TGTGCTAGTGGTGACTTCAGGAGTCCCCCCACAGATACGCAGTATTTT.

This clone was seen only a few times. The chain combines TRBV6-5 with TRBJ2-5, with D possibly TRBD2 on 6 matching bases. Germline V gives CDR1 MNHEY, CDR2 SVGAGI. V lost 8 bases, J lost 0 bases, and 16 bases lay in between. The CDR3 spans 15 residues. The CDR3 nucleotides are TGTGCCAGCGCGCGGCAATGGGACTACCAAGAGACCCAGTACTTC. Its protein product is CASARQWDYQETQYF.

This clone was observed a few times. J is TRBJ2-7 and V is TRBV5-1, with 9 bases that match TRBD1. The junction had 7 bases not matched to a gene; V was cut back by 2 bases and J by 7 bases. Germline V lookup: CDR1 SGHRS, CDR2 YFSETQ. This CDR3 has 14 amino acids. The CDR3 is CASSFDRGWKEQYF. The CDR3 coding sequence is TGCGCCAGCAGCTTTGACAGGGGGTGGAAAGAGCAGTACTTC.